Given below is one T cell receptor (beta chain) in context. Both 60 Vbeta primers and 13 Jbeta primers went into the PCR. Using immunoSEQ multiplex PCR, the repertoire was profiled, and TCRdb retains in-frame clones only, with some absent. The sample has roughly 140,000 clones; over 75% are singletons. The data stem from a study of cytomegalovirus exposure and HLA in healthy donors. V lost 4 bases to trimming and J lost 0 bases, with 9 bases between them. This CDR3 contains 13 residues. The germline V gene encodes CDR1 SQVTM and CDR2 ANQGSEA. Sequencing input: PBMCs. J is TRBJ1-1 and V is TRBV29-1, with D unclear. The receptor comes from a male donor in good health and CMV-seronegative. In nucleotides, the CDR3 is TGCAGCGTTGTCCGACTGATGAACACTGAAGCTTTCTTT. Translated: CSVVRLMNTEAFF.